Given below is one T cell receptor beta chain in context. Its target is not known. This specimen comes from a study of post-analysis software for immune sequencing data. Germline-derived CDR1 and CDR2 are DFQATT and SNEGSKA (reference sequence). V lost 1 base to trimming and J lost 0 bases, with 21 bases between them. This CDR3 has 18 amino acids. Unique molecular identifiers featured in each of the TCR beta cDNA libraries. TCRdb itself ran the PCR reads through MiXCR, one entry per CDR3 protein. The data contain approximately 730,000 distinct CDR3 sequences, roughly 27% of them singletons. The study, taken as a whole, reports: In patients, a few TRBV segments were more frequent than in controls, with TRBV5-6, TRBV5-1 and TRBV20-1 among them.

This TCR derives from a girl under 18 with multiple sclerosis. The sequenced sample was blood. This chain uses TRBV20-1 with TRBJ1-1; D unclear. This CDR3 reads CSARVGWQATTMNTEAFF. In DNA form, the CDR3 reads TGCAGTGCTAGAGTCGGGTGGCAGGCGACGACTATGAACACTGAAGCTTTCTTT.